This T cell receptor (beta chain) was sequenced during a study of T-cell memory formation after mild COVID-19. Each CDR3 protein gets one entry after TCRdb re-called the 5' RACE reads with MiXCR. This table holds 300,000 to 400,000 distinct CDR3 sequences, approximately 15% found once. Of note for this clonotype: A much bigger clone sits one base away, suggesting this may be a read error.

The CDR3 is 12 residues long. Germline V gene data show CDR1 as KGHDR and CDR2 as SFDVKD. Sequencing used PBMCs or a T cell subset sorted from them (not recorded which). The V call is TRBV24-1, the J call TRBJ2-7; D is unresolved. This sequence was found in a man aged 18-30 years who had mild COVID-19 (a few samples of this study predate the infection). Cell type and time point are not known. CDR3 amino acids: CATSDAGYDQYF. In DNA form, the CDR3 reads TGTGCCACCAGTGATGCAGGTTACGATCAGTACTTC.